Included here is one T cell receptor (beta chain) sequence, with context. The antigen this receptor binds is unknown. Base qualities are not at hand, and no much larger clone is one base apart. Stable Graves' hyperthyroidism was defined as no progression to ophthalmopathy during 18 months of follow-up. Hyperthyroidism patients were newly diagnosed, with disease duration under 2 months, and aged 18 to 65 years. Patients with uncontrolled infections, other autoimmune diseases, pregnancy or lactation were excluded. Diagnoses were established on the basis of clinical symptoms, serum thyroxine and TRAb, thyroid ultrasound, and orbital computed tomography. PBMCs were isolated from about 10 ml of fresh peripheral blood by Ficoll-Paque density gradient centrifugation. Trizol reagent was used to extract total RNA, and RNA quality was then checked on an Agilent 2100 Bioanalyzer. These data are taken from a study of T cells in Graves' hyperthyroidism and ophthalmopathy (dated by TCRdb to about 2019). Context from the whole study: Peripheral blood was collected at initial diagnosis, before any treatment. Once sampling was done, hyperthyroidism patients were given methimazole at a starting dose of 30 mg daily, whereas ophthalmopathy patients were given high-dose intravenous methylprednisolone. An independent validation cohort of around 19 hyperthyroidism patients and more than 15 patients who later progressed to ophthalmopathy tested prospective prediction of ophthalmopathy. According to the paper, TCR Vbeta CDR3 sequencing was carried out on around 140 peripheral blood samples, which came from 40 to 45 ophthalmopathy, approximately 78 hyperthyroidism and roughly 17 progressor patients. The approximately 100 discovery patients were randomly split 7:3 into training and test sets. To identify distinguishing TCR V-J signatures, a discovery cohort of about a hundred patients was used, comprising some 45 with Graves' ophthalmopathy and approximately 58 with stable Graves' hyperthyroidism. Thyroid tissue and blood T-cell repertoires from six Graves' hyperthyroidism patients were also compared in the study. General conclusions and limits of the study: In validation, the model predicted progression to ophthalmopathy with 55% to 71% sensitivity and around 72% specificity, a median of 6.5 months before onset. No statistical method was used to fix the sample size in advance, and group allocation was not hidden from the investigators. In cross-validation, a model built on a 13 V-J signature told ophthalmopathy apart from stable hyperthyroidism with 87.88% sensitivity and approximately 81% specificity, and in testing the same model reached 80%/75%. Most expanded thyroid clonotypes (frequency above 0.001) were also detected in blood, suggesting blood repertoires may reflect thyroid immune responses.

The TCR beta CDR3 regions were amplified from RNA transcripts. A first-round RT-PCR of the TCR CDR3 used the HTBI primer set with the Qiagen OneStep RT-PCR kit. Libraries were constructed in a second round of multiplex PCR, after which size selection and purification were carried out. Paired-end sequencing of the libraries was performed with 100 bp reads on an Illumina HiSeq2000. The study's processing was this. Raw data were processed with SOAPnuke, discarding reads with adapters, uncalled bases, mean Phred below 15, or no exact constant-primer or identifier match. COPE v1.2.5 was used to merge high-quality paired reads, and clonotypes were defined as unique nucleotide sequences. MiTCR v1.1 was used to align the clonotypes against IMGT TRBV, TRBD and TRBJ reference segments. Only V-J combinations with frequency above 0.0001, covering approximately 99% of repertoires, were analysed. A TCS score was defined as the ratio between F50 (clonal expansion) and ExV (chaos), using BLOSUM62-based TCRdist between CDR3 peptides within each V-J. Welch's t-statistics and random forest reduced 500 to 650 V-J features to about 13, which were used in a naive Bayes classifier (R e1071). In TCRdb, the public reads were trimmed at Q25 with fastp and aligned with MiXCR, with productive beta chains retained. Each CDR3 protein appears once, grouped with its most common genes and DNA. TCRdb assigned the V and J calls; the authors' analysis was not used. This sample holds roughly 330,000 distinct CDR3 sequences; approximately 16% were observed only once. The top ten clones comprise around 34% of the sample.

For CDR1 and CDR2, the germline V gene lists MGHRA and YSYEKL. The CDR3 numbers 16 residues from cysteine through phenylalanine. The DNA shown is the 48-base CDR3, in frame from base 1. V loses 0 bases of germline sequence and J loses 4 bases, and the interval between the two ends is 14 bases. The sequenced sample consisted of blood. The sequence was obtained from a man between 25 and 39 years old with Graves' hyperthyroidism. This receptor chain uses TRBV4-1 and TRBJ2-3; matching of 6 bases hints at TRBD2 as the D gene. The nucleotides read TGCGCCAGCAGCCAAGAACGACTAGTTCGTGCAGATACGCAGTATTTT. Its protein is CASSQERLVRADTQYF.